This is a list of T cell receptor beta chains from one sample in a study of shared clonotypes between healthy human individuals. TCRdb keeps only in-frame clones here, not all; method: immunoSEQ multiplex PCR. This table holds 2,100,000 or so clones, around 95% found once. Sequencing input: naive CD4+ T cells sorted from blood. The origin of the receptors is a man aged 18-30 years in good health. The CDR3 runs from the conserved cysteine through the conserved F or W. D genes are given only for firm matches. Only part of the rows carry a size: once, few, many, or a class if the clone is expanded.

cdr3_aa cdr3_nt v_call clone_size d_call j_call
CASSDRGLGSPLHF TGTGCCAGTAGCGACAGGGGGTTGGGTTCACCCCTCCACTTT TRBV19 . TRBD1 TRBJ1-6
CASSLENYNSPLHF TGCGCCAGCAGCTTAGAGAACTATAATTCACCCCTCCACTTT TRBV5-1 . . TRBJ1-6
CASSHGHRGYEQYF TGTGCCAGCAGTCACGGACACAGGGGTTACGAGCAGTACTTC TRBV6-5 . TRBD1 TRBJ2-7
CAWSSSGTSYNEQFF TGTGCCTGGAGTTCTAGCGGTACCTCCTACAATGAGCAGTTCTTC TRBV30 . TRBD2 TRBJ2-1
CASSLVAIQETQYF TGTGCCAGCAGCTTAGTGGCGATACAAGAGACCCAGTACTTC TRBV7-9 . . TRBJ2-5
CAISDPTGKHTEAFF TGTGCCATCAGTGATCCGACAGGGAAGCACACTGAAGCTTTCTTT TRBV10-3 . TRBD1 TRBJ1-1
CASSDRQGFVNEKLFF TGTGCCAGCAGTGATCGACAGGGCTTTGTTAATGAAAAACTGTTTTTT TRBV6-1 . TRBD1 TRBJ1-4
CASSLSKGVDGETQYF TGCGCCAGCAGCCTCTCCAAAGGGGTCGACGGGGAGACCCAGTACTTC TRBV5-1 . . TRBJ2-5
CASSDSLAGGTYEQYF TGTGCCAGCAGCGATTCGCTAGCGGGAGGAACCTACGAGCAGTACTTC TRBV5-4 . TRBD2 TRBJ2-7
CASSLDIAGGYEQYF TGTGCCAGCAGCTTAGATATAGCGGGAGGGTACGAGCAGTACTTC TRBV11-2 once TRBD2 TRBJ2-7
CASSWGDRAHQPQHF TGTGCCAGCAGCTGGGGGGACAGGGCCCATCAGCCCCAGCATTTT TRBV7-9 . TRBD1 TRBJ1-5
CASSLDNNSPLHF TGCGCCAGCAGCTTGGACAACAATTCACCCCTCCACTTT TRBV5-1 . . TRBJ1-6
CASSVVPEETQYF TGTGCCAGCAGCGTAGTCCCTGAGGAGACCCAGTACTTC TRBV9 . . TRBJ2-5
CASSEGTGNNSPLHF TGCGCCAGCAGCGAGGGGACAGGAAACAATTCACCCCTCCACTTT TRBV5-1 . TRBD1 TRBJ1-6
CASSQDRAGTIAKNIQYF TGCGCCAGCAGCCAAGATAGGGCGGGGACTATAGCCAAAAACATTCAGTACTTC TRBV4-1 . TRBD2 TRBJ2-4
CASSVSWAASYEQYF TGTGCCAGCAGTGTAAGCTGGGCGGCCTCCTACGAGCAGTACTTC TRBV9 . . TRBJ2-7
CASSGGRRYSGNTIYF TGTGCCAGCAGTGGGGGCCGACGGTACTCTGGAAACACCATATATTTT TRBV27 . . TRBJ1-3
CASSEWGAYGYTF TGTGCCAGCAGTGAATGGGGCGCCTATGGCTACACCTTC TRBV25-1 . . TRBJ1-2
CASSLGSRAYEQYF TGTGCCAGCAGCTTGGGATCACGGGCCTACGAGCAGTACTTC TRBV5-3 . . TRBJ2-7
CASSPGTGWEEKLFF TGTGCCAGCAGCCCCGGGACAGGGTGGGAAGAAAAACTGTTTTTT TRBV7-2 . TRBD1 TRBJ1-4
CASSKNGTRRLLPDSYNSPLHF TGTGCCAGCAGCAAAAATGGGACTAGGAGGCTCCTACCAGACTCCTATAATTCACCCCTCCACTTT TRBV21-1 . . TRBJ1-6
CASSGLVGQGIGYTF TGTGCCAGCAGTGGTCTAGTAGGACAGGGGATTGGCTACACCTTC TRBV2 . TRBD1 TRBJ1-2
CASSERGGRYYEQYF TGTGCCAGCAGTGAACGGGGCGGAAGATACTACGAGCAGTACTTC TRBV25-1 . . TRBJ2-7
CASETVMNTEAFF TGTGCCAGCGAGACAGTCATGAACACTGAAGCTTTCTTT TRBV6-1 . . TRBJ1-1
CASSLAAGINEKLFF TGTGCCAGCAGCTTAGCGGCCGGAATTAATGAAAAACTGTTTTTT TRBV7-2 . . TRBJ1-4
CASSPKTGASQYNEQFF TGTGCCAGCAGCCCCAAAACAGGAGCGAGCCAATACAATGAGCAGTTCTTC TRBV11-2 . . TRBJ2-1
CASSYQTMNTGELFF TGTGCCAGCAGCTACCAGACCATGAACACCGGGGAGCTGTTTTTT TRBV7-6 . . TRBJ2-2
CASSLQSPGPDGYTF TGTGCCAGCAGTTTACAATCTCCAGGGCCTGATGGCTACACCTTC TRBV28 once . TRBJ1-2
CASSGGNYGYTF TGCGCCAGCAGTGGGGGAAACTATGGCTACACCTTC TRBV10-2 . . TRBJ1-2
CASSLSFLVVTEAFF TGTGCCAGCAGCTTAAGCTTTCTGGTGGTCACTGAAGCTTTCTTT TRBV7-2 . . TRBJ1-1